This entry is about one T cell receptor beta chain. Its antigen is not identified. This entry comes from a study of shared clonotypes between healthy human individuals. Findings and limits, study-wide: When compared with the clonotypes that were shared by all four sorted-subset donors, the non-shared clonotypes turned out to have lower generation probabilities.

Clones were read by immunoSEQ multiplex PCR, and TCRdb kept only the in-frame ones, dropping some. Of around 350,000 clones in the sample, more than 60% are singletons; the top ten hold about 10%. Germline CDR1 SGHNT, CDR2 YENEEA. The CDR3 runs 16 residues. After removal of 5 bases from V and 4 bases from J, the junction contained 9 bases not matched to a gene. This chain uses TRBV11-3 with TRBJ2-3; 10 bases agree with TRBD2. The material sequenced was memory CD4+ T cells sorted from blood. The subset is: CD45RA-negative fraction. This TCR derives from a man under 40 in good health. The CDR3 protein is CASSPLAGVGSDTQYF. The CDR3 DNA reads TGTGCCAGCAGCCCTCTAGCGGGAGTGGGGTCAGATACGCAGTATTTT.